This T cell receptor beta chain was recorded in a study of siplizumab effects on memory and regulatory T cells. This CDR3 is 15 amino acids long. After removal of 6 bases from V and 0 bases from J, the junction contained 6 bases not matched to a gene. Germline V lookup: CDR1 SGHTA, CDR2 FQGTGA. The repertoire was sequenced with immunoSEQ multiplex PCR; TCRdb's copy has only in-frame clones and lacks some. The data show about 120,000 clones, around 95% seen once. This chain links TRBV7-3 with TRBJ2-5, with 8 bases matching TRBD2. The sequence derives from a human donor in good health. The sequencing input was non-Treg CD4+ T cells sorted from blood. This CDR3 reads CASSASGGYQETQYF. The CDR3 DNA follows: TGTGCCAGCAGTGCGTCGGGGGGGTACCAAGAGACCCAGTACTTC.